This T cell receptor (beta chain) was documented in a study of T cell clonotyping in hematopoietic cell transplantation. Sequencing used immunoSEQ multiplex PCR; TCRdb keeps in-frame clones, though not all of them. In the table there are more than 25,000 clones, more than 70% of which are singletons. This clone was recorded only once. Sample time point: recipient sample about 28 days before transplant, after cytoreduction. Germline CDR1 reads MDHEN; CDR2 reads SYDVKM. With 5 bases removed from V and 2 bases from J, the gap between germline ends came to 16 bases. This CDR3 spans 15 amino acids. This receptor was taken from a man aged 50-60 years with myelodysplastic syndrome. Some clones in this sample may be carry-over from other donors' samples. J is TRBJ2-7 and V is TRBV28, with no clear D. The source material was peripheral blood mononuclear cells, sampled before stem cell transplant. The CDR3 DNA follows: TGTGCCAGCAGTCCCCCGTTAGGGTTCACCTACGAGCAGTACTTC. Its protein is CASSPPLGFTYEQYF.